The clone carrying this T cell receptor beta chain was seen only a few times. These data are taken from a study of shared clonotypes between healthy human individuals. The repertoire was sequenced with immunoSEQ multiplex PCR; TCRdb's copy has only in-frame clones and lacks some. The sample holds hundreds of thousands of clones, roughly 72% seen once. Specimen: memory CD4+ T cells sorted from blood. Subset described: CD45RA-negative fraction. This TCR derives from a woman younger than 45 in good health.

The CDR3 here is CASSKATPTQYF. The CDR3 DNA is TGTGCCAGCAGCAAAGCGACTCCCACCCAGTACTTC. The V call is TRBV21-1, the J call TRBJ2-5; TRBD2, as called in the table, went unchecked against the DNA. TRBV21-1 is shown as a pseudogene. The CDR3 runs 12 residues.